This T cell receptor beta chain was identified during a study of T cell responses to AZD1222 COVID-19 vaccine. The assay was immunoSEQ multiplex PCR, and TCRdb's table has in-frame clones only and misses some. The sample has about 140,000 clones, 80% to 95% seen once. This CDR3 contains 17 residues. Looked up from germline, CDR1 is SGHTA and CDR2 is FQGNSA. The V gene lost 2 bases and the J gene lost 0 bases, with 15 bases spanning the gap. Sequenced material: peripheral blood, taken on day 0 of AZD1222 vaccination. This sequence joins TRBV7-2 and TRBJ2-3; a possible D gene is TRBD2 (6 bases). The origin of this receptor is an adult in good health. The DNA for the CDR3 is TGTGCCAGCAGCTTAAGAAGACGGGGGTCTAGCACAGATACGCAGTATTTT. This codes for CASSLRRRGSSTDTQYF.